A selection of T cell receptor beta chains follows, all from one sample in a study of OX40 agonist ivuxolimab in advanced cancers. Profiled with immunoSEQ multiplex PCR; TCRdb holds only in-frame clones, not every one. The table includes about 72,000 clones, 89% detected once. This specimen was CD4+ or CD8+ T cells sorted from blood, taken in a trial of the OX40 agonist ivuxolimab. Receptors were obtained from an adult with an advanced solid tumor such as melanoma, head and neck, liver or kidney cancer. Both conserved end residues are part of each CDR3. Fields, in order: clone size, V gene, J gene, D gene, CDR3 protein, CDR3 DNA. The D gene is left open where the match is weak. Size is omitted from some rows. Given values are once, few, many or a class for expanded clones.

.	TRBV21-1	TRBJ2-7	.	CASSLGTPRSSYEQYF	TGTGCCAGCAGCTTGGGAACCCCCAGGAGCTCCTACGAGCAGTACTTC
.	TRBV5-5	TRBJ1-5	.	CASSLMESRDQPQHF	TGTGCCAGCAGCTTGATGGAAAGTAGAGATCAGCCCCAGCATTTT
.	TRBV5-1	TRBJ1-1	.	CASTKMGRNTEAFF	TGCGCCAGCACCAAGATGGGGAGAAACACTGAAGCTTTCTTT
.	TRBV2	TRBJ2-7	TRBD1	CASGRDSSYEQYF	TGTGCCAGCGGACGGGACAGCTCCTACGAGCAGTACTTC
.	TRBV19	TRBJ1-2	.	CASSIAAGNDYGYTF	TGTGCCAGTAGTATAGCGGCAGGGAACGACTATGGCTACACCTTC
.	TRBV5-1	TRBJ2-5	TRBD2	CASSRRASGGETQYF	TGCGCCAGCTCCCGGAGGGCTAGCGGGGGTGAGACCCAGTACTTC
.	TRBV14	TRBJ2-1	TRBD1	CASSPIGQVKGEQFF	TGTGCCAGCAGCCCGATAGGACAGGTTAAGGGTGAGCAGTTCTTC
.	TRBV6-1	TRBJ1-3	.	CASRATSGNTIYF	TGTGCCAGCAGAGCCACCTCTGGAAACACCATATATTTT
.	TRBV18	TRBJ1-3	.	CASSPPWEGNTIYF	TGTGCCAGCTCACCACCATGGGAAGGAAACACCATATATTTT
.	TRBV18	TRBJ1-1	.	CASSSNRVTEAFF	TGTGCCAGCTCATCTAATAGGGTAACTGAAGCTTTCTTT
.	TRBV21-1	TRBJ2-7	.	CASSKVSPAPSGRDEQYF	TGTGCCAGCAGCAAAGTTAGTCCTGCCCCTAGCGGGAGGGACGAGCAGTACTTC
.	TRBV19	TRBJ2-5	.	CASSSLGGRETQYF	TGTGCCAGTAGTTCCCTCGGGGGACGGGAGACCCAGTACTTC
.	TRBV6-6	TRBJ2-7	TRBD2	CASKYRLAGAYEQYF	TGTGCCAGCAAATACCGACTAGCGGGGGCCTACGAGCAGTACTTC
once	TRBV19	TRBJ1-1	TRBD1	CASSIGTGVPEAFF	TGTGCCAGTAGTATCGGGACAGGGGTGCCTGAAGCTTTCTTT
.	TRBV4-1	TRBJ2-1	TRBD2	CASSQGTSGRADEQFF	TGCGCCAGCAGCCAAGGAACTAGCGGGAGGGCCGATGAGCAGTTCTTC
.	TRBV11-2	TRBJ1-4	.	CASSLGVVGEKLFF	TGTGCCAGCAGCTTAGGCGTTGTCGGTGAAAAACTGTTTTTT
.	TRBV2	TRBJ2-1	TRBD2	CASSSLAGGFYNEQFF	TGTGCCAGCAGTTCCTTAGCGGGAGGATTCTACAATGAGCAGTTCTTC
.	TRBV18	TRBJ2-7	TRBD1	CASSPGTGETYEQYF	TGTGCCAGCTCACCAGGGACAGGCGAAACCTACGAGCAGTACTTC
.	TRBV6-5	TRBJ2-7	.	CASSYVDFNEQYF	TGTGCCAGCAGTTACGTTGATTTCAACGAGCAGTACTTC
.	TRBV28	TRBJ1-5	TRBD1	CASSPGGPNQPQHF	TGTGCCAGCAGCCCAGGGGGCCCTAATCAGCCCCAGCATTTT
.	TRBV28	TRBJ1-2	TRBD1	CASSLHPQGAIYGYTF	TGTGCCAGCAGTTTACACCCGCAGGGGGCCATCTATGGCTACACCTTC
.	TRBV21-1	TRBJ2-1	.	CASSKRPNEQFF	TGTGCCAGCAGCAAACGCCCGAATGAGCAGTTCTTC
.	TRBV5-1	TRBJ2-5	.	CASSLMGPYQETQYF	TGCGCCAGCAGCTTGATGGGGCCTTATCAAGAGACCCAGTACTTC
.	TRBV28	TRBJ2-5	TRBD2	CAGGRVGETQYF	TGTGCCGGCGGGAGAGTGGGAGAGACCCAGTACTTC
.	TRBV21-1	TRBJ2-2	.	CASSKITPGLAGQNTGELFF	TGTGCCAGCAGCAAAATAACCCCGGGACTAGCGGGGCAGAACACCGGGGAGCTGTTTTTT
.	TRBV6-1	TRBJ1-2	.	CASMRGNYGYTF	TGTGCCAGCATGCGCGGGAACTATGGCTACACCTTC
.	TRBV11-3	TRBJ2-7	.	CASSLGGARDEQYF	TGTGCCAGCAGCTTAGGGGGGGCGCGAGACGAGCAGTACTTC
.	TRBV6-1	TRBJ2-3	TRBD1	CASRTGVSTDTQYF	TGTGCCAGCCGGACAGGGGTTAGCACAGATACGCAGTATTTT
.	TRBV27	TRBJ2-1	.	CASSFRAPSYNEQFF	TGTGCCAGCAGTTTTAGGGCCCCATCTTACAATGAGCAGTTCTTC